This T cell receptor (beta chain) originates from a study of T cells after yellow fever vaccination. It was through 5'RACE template switching that TCR cDNA was made, with a universal primer site and UMIs added. One entry per CDR3 protein results from TCRdb running MiXCR on the 5' RACE reads. The sample has 250,000 to 400,000 distinct CDR3 sequences, 4.1% seen once. Between the trimmed V and J ends, which lost 3 bases and 3 bases, there was a span of 13 bases. Germline CDR1 is MRHNA and CDR2 is SNTAGT. The CDR3 covers 15 residues. The chain employs TRBV6-4 and TRBJ2-3; either TRBD1 or TRBD2 may supply D (6 bases each). The sample consisted of PBMCs, taken 5 days after the yellow fever booster vaccination. The TCR was taken from a man between 18 and 35 years old who received the YFV17D yellow fever vaccine. The CDR3: CASSDRGRVTDTQYF. For the CDR3, the DNA is TGTGCCAGCAGTGATCGGGGGCGCGTAACAGATACGCAGTATTTT.